The 16 T cell receptor beta chains below were found in one sample sequenced in a study of blood T cell repertoires in COVID-19. Generated by immunoSEQ multiplex PCR, the TCRdb table keeps only in-frame clones and is missing some. Of around 100,000 clones in the sample, more than 75% were seen once. Sequenced material: peripheral blood. Receptors originate from a man between 35 and 55 years old with acute or convalescent COVID-19.

In this sample, this clone turned up once. The chain recombines TRBV5-1 with TRBJ2-3, with D unclear. This CDR3 region has 14 residues. V was clipped by 0 bases and J by 0 bases, with 5 bases between them. The germline gives CDR1 SGHRS, CDR2 YFSETQ. CDR3 coding DNA: TGCGCCAGCAGCTTGGGGCAGAGCACAGATACGCAGTATTTT. It specifies CASSLGQSTDTQYF.

In nucleotides, the CDR3 is TGTGCCAGCAGCCAAGAGGGGGCTGGACTGTGGGGTCAGCCCCAGCATTTT. As protein: CASSQEGAGLWGQPQHF. The J gene is TRBJ1-5, the V gene TRBV3-1 (or the pseudogene TRBV3-2); D is perhaps TRBD1 (6 bases). Between the trimmed V and J ends, which lost 0 bases and 6 bases, there was a span of 18 bases. The CDR3 spans 17 residues. Germline CDR1 and CDR2: LGHDT and YNNKEL (reference sequence).

The chain recombines TRBV21-1 with TRBJ2-7; the D call of TRBD1 is as the table states it, not checked on the DNA. TRBV21-1 is classified as a pseudogene. The CDR3 spans 16 residues. The CDR3 region has the DNA TGTGCCAGCAGCAAGTCGGGACAGGGGAGGCTCTACGAGCAGTACTTC. This translates into CASSKSGQGRLYEQYF.

This chain's CDR3 is CSADEGGVQYF. The CDR3 DNA is TGCAGCGCTGACGAAGGGGGGGTTCAGTACTTC. The rearrangement joins TRBV29-1 to TRBJ2-4; a weak D match, TRBD2 (7 bases). Trimming took 7 bases from V and 11 from J, leaving 15 bases between them. CDR3 length: 11 amino acids. CDR1 and CDR2 (germline): SQVTM, ANQGSEA.

This chain links TRBV3-1 (or the pseudogene TRBV3-2) with TRBJ1-2; TRBD1 matches at 8 bases. The V and J ends lost 3 bases and 4 bases, in that order; junction bases with no gene match: 19. The CDR3 runs to 19 residues. CDR1 and CDR2 (germline): LGHDT, YNNKEL (reference sequence). The CDR3 nucleotides are TGTGCCAGCAGCCACCCCCCCGGACGGAAAGACAGGGGCGGCTATGGCTACACCTTC. This gives the protein CASSHPPGRKDRGGYGYTF.

This clone is a singleton in its sample. The CDR3 spells CASSWDSETQYF. The CDR3 DNA sequence: TGTGCCAGCAGCTGGGACAGCGAGACCCAGTACTTC. This chain uses TRBV5-4 with TRBJ2-5; TRBD1 matches at 7 bases. Trimming cost V 3 bases and J 5 bases; bases outside gene matches: 1. The CDR3 sequence is 12 residues long. The germline V gene has CDR1 SGHNT and CDR2 YYREEE (reference sequence).

This clone turned up a few times. The chain carries TRBV3-1 (or the pseudogene TRBV3-2) and TRBJ2-4; D may be TRBD2 (6 bases). Germline loops: CDR1 LGHDT, CDR2 YNNKEL (reference sequence). This CDR3 contains 19 residues. V lost 0 bases and J 0 bases, leaving 18 bases between the germline ends. The CDR3 nucleotides read TGTGCCAGCAGCCAAGATGAGGGGAGGACCCTAGTAGCCAAAAACATTCAGTACTTC. Translated, it gives CASSQDEGRTLVAKNIQYF.

V and J are TRBV7-2 and TRBJ2-7; 9 bases map to TRBD2. The junction had 8 bases not matched to a gene; V was cut back by 6 bases and J by 2 bases. Germline values: CDR1 SGHTA, CDR2 FQGNSA. The CDR3 length is 15 residues. The CDR3 bases are TGTGCCAGCAGAAACCAAGCGGGGGGACCCTACGAGCAGTACTTC. Translating it yields CASRNQAGGPYEQYF.

This clone was seen many times. The genes are TRBV28 and TRBJ1-6; weak D call: TRBD1 (6 bases). In germline, CDR1 is MDHEN, CDR2 SYDVKM. The germline V and J ends were trimmed by 1 base and 6 bases, with 10 bases remaining between them. The length of the CDR3 is 15 residues. The CDR3 loop reads CASSLFVGGNSPLHF. The CDR3 region has the DNA TGTGCCAGCAGTTTATTTGTAGGGGGTAATTCACCCCTCCACTTT.

The V call is TRBV18, the J call TRBJ1-3; TRBD1 is a possible D gene (6 bases). This CDR3 region has 16 residues. Trimming removed 2 bases from V and 4 bases from J, with 15 bases in between. Germline CDR1 and CDR2: KGHSH and LQKENI. CDR3 DNA sequence: TGTGCCAGCTCACCAGGGTCCGGGACATCCGGAAACACCATATATTTT. This gives the protein CASSPGSGTSGNTIYF.

CDR3 amino acids: CASSLGGRSTDTQYF. Written as DNA, the CDR3 is TGTGCCAGCAGCTTGGGGGGCCGCAGCACAGATACGCAGTATTTT. The rearrangement joins TRBV5-8 to TRBJ2-3; the D gene is possibly TRBD1 (5 bases). This CDR3 spans 15 amino acids. Germline V gives CDR1 SGHTS, CDR2 YDEGEE. Trimming pared 0 bases from V and 0 bases from J, leaving 8 bases between.

The rearrangement joins TRBV28 to TRBJ1-5; a possible D gene is TRBD1 (5 bases). V gave up 3 bases and J gave up 0 bases, with 6 bases separating them. This CDR3 is 14 amino acids long. Per the germline V gene, CDR1 is MDHEN and CDR2 is SYDVKM. In DNA, the CDR3 is TGTGCCAGCAGTTTCGGGGGTAGCAATCAGCCCCAGCATTTT. Protein product: CASSFGGSNQPQHF. The full variable domain, completed using reference TRBV28 and TRBJ1-5, is DVKVTQSSRYLVKRTGEKVFLECVQDMDHENMFWYRQDPGLGLRLIYFSYDVKMKEKGDIPEGYSVSREKKERFSLILESASTNQTSMYLCASSFGGSNQPQHFGDGTRLSIL.

V gene TRBV20-1 combines with J gene TRBJ2-7; TRBD2 matches 11 bases. V was pared by 3 bases and J by 3 bases, with 10 bases of the junction left unmatched. In germline, CDR1 is DFQATT, CDR2 SNEGSKA (reference sequence). The CDR3 runs to 16 residues. DNA for the CDR3: TGCAGTGCTAGTTACGGGGGGGGACTAGCGGACTACGAGCAGTACTTC. Encoded protein: CSASYGGGLADYEQYF.

This clone has more than one count but fewer than ten. V and J are TRBV4-3 and TRBJ2-7; D perhaps matches TRBD1 (6 bases). CDR1 and CDR2 from the germline V gene are LGHNA and YSLEER. CDR3 length: 13 residues. The ends were cut back, 1 base at V and 6 bases at J, with 10 bases in the middle. CDR3 sequence reads: CASSQAGVSEQYF. CDR3 nucleotides: TGCGCCAGCAGCCAAGCAGGGGTGAGCGAGCAGTACTTC.

This clone occurred a few times. The rearrangement uses TRBV5-8 and TRBJ2-4, with 9 bases that match TRBD1. The CDR3 covers 13 residues. V lost 6 bases, J lost 6 bases, and 4 bases stayed unmatched. Germline assignment: CDR1 SGHTS and CDR2 YDEGEE. The CDR3 DNA is TGTGCCAGCATCACAGGGGGCGGAAACATTCAGTACTTC. Protein: CASITGGGNIQYF.

V gene TRBV21-1 combines with J gene TRBJ1-6; no check of the table's D call, TRBD1, against the DNA was made. TRBV21-1 is listed as a pseudogene. CDR3 length: 20 residues. The CDR3 loop is CASSKVRDRGRAFKNSPLHF. CDR3 DNA: TGTGCCAGCAGCAAAGTAAGGGATAGGGGGCGCGCGTTTAAGAATTCACCCCTCCACTTT.